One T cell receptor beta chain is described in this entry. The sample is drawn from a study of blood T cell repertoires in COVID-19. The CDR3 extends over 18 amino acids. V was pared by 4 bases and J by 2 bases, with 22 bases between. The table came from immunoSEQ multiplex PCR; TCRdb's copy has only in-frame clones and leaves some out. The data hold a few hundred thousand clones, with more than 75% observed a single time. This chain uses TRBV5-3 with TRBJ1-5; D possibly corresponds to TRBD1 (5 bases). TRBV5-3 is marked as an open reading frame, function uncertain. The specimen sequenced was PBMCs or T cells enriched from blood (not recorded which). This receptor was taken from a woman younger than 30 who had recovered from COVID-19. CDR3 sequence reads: CARSGTPGDPEGNQPQHF. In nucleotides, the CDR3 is TGTGCCAGAAGCGGGACCCCGGGGGACCCAGAGGGCAATCAGCCCCAGCATTTT.